The 8 T cell receptor beta chains in this list originate from one sample, sequenced in a study of T cell changes during pregnancy in multiple sclerosis. TCRdb's table, derived via immunoSEQ multiplex PCR, lists solely in-frame clones and lacks some. The sample yields tens of thousands of clones, 91% seen once. This material consisted of peripheral blood, taken after pregnancy. These receptors were obtained from a female donor in good health, enrolled as a control in a pregnancy study.

The chain has TRBV11-2 and TRBJ2-1; a weak D match, TRBD1 (6 bases). CDR3 length equals 15 residues. Germline CDR1 is SGHAT and CDR2 is FQNNGV. V gave up 3 bases and J gave up 0 bases, with 9 bases separating them. The CDR3 reads CASSFTGSSYNEQFF. For the CDR3, the DNA is TGTGCCAGCAGCTTTACAGGGAGCTCCTACAATGAGCAGTTCTTC.

The chain couples TRBV10-3 to TRBJ1-6; possible D gene TRBD1, 5 bases. The CDR3 spans 15 residues. Looked up from germline, CDR1 is ENHRY and CDR2 is SYGVKD. Trimming left V 8 bases short and J 0 bases short, with 11 bases between. The CDR3 here is CAIGDGSSYNSPLHF. As DNA, the CDR3 is TGTGCCATCGGGGACGGGAGCTCCTATAATTCACCCCTCCACTTT.

The V and J genes are TRBV9 and TRBJ2-7, with a possible D match to TRBD1 (5 bases). Trimming left V 1 base short and J 1 base short, with 9 bases between. Germline lookup yields CDR1 SGDLS and CDR2 YYNGEE. The CDR3 is 14 residues long. In nucleotides, the CDR3 is TGTGCCAGCAGCGTAAGGCCAGGGTCCTACGAGCAGTACTTC. Protein: CASSVRPGSYEQYF.

The DNA of the CDR3 is TGTGCCAGTAGTGACCCTAGGGGTTCTGGGGCCAACGTCCTGACTTTC. Its protein product is CASSDPRGSGANVLTF. The V gene is TRBV19, the J gene TRBJ2-6, with D perhaps matching TRBD1 (5 bases). This CDR3 comprises 16 residues. Germline CDR1 reads LNHDA; CDR2 reads SQIVND (reference sequence). The ends were cut back, 5 bases at V and 1 base at J, with 12 bases in the middle.

The chain couples TRBV6-1 to TRBJ1-1; D gene ambiguous. V was cut by 2 bases and J by 8 bases, with 12 bases left in between. Germline-derived CDR1 and CDR2 are MNHNS and SASEGT. CDR3 length: 13 amino acids. DNA of the CDR3: TGTGCCAGCAGTGAAAGTAGGAGGTTAGAAGCTTTCTTT. Protein sequence: CASSESRRLEAFF.

In this sample, this clone turned up once. The rearrangement joins TRBV19 to TRBJ2-7, with D perhaps matching TRBD2 (5 bases). The CDR3 runs to 14 residues. CDR1 LNHDA and CDR2 SQIVND come from the germline V gene (reference sequence). Trimming left V 7 bases short and J 2 bases short, with 15 bases between. DNA of the CDR3: TGTGCCAGTACCCGGACGGCGGGCCCCTACGAGCAGTACTTC. Amino acids: CASTRTAGPYEQYF.

The chain recombines TRBV7-9 with TRBJ2-5; D might be TRBD1 (5 bases). The CDR3 totals 12 residues. V was trimmed by 8 bases and J by 4 bases, leaving 11 bases between them. Germline V gene lookup returns CDR1 SEHNR and CDR2 FQNEAQ (reference sequence). The DNA of the CDR3 is TGTGCCAGCCAGGGTTCCGGAGAGACCCAGTACTTC. It encodes CASQGSGETQYF.

The J gene is TRBJ2-4, the V gene TRBV19; 10 bases fit TRBD1. The CDR3 loop spans 16 amino acids. Germline V gene data show CDR1 as LNHDA and CDR2 as SQIVND (reference sequence). V gave up 4 bases and J gave up 3 bases; unmatched junction bases: 6. The CDR3 DNA follows: TGTGCCAGTAGTAGGGCGGACAGGGGGATCAAAAACATTCAGTACTTC. Its translation is CASSRADRGIKNIQYF.